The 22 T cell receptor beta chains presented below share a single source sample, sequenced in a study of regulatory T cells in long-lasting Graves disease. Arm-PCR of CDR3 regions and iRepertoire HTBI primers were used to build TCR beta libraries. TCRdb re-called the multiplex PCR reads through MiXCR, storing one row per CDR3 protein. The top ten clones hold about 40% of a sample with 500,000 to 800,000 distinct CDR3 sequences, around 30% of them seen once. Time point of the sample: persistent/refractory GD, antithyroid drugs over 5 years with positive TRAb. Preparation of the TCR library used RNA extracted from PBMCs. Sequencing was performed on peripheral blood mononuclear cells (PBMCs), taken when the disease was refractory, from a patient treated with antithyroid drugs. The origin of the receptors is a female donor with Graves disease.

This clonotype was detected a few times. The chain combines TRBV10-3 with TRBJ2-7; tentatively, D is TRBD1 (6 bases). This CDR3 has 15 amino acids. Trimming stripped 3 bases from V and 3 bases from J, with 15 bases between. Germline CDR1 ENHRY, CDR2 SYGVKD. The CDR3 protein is CAISDRGQIHYEQYF. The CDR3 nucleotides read TGTGCCATCAGTGACAGGGGCCAAATTCACTACGAGCAGTACTTC.

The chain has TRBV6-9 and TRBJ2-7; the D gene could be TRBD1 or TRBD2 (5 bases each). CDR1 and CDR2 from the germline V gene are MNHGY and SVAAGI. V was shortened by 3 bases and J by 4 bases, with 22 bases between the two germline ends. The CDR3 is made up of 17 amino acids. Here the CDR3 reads CASSYPPRSGRKYEQYF. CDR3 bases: TGTGCCAGCAGTTACCCGCCCCGGTCGGGGCGGAAATACGAGCAGTACTTC.

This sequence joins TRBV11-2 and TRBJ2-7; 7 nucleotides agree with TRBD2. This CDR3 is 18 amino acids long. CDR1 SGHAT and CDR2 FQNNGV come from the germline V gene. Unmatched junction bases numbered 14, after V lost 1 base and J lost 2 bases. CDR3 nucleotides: TGTGCCAGCAGCTTAGCGAGGGTAGGGCGGGAGAGTGCCTACGAGCAGTACTTC. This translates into CASSLARVGRESAYEQYF.

This CDR3 reads CASSYSIGDRNSPLHF. CDR3 DNA: TGTGCCAGCAGTTACTCGATTGGGGACAGAAATTCACCCCTCCACTTT. The rearrangement joins TRBV6-5 to TRBJ1-6; 7 bases are shared with TRBD1. The germline V gene has CDR1 MNHEY and CDR2 SVGAGI. Trimming removed 0 bases from V and 7 bases from J; junction bases left unmatched: 6. This CDR3 comprises 16 residues.

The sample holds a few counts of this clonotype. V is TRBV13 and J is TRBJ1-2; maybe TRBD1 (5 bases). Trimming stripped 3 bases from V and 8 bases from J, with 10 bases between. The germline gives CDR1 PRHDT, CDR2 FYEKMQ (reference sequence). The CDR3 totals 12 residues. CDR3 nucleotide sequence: TGTGCCAGCAGCTTCAGGGCACGCGGCTACACCTTC. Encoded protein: CASSFRARGYTF.

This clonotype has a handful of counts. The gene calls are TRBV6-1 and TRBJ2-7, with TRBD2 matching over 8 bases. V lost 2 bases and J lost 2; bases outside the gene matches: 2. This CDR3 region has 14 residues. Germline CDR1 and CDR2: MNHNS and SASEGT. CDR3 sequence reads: CASSERLATYEQYF. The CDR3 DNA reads TGTGCCAGCAGTGAAAGACTAGCGACCTACGAGCAGTACTTC.

This CDR3 is CASSLNHYQPQHF. The DNA of the CDR3 is TGTGCCAGCAGCTTAAATCATTATCAGCCCCAGCATTTT. This sequence joins TRBV7-3 and TRBJ1-5; D not certain. This CDR3 is built from 13 residues. Trimming left V 1 base short and J 5 bases short, with 6 bases between. The germline V gene has CDR1 SGHTA and CDR2 FQGTGA.

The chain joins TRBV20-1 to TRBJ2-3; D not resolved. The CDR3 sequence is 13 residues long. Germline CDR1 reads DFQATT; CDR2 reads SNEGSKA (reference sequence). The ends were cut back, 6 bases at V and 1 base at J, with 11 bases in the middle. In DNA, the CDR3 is TGCAGTGCGCGCCGCACTGGCACAGATACGCAGTATTTT. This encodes CSARRTGTDTQYF.

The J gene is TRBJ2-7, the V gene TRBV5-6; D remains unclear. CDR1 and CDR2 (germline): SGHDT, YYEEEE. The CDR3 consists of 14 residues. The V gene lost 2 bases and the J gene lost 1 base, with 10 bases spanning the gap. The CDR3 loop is CASSFASMSYEQYF. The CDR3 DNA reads TGTGCCAGCAGCTTTGCTTCCATGTCCTACGAGCAGTACTTC.

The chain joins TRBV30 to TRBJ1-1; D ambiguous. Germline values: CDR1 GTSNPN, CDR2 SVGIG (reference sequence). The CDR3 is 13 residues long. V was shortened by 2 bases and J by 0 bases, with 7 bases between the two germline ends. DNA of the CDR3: TGTGCCTGGAGTCAGACTATGAACACTGAAGCTTTCTTT. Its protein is CAWSQTMNTEAFF. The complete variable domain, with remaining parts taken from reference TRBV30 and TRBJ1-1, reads SQTIHQWPATLVQPVGSPLSLECTVEGTSNPNLYWYRQAAGRGLQLLFYSVGIGQISSEVPQNLSASRPQDRQFILSSKKLLLSDSGFYLCAWSQTMNTEAFFGQGTRLTVV.

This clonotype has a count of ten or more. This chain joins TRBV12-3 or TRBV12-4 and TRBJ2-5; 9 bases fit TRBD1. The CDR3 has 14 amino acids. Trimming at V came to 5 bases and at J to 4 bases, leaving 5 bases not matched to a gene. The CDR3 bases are TGTGCCAGCAGTCGGGACAGGGTCCCAGAGACCCAGTACTTC. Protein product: CASSRDRVPETQYF.

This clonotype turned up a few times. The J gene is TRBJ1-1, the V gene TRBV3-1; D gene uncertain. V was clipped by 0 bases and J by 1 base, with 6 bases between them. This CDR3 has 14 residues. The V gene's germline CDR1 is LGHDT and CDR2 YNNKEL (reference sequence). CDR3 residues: CASSQDWRNTEAFF. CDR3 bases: TGTGCCAGCAGCCAAGATTGGAGGAACACTGAAGCTTTCTTT.

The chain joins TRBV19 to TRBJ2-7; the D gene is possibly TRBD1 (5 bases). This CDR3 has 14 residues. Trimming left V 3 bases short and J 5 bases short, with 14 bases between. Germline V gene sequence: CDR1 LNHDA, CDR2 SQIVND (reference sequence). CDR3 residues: CASSMVADSHEQYF. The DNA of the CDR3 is TGTGCCAGTAGTATGGTCGCTGACAGCCACGAGCAGTACTTC.

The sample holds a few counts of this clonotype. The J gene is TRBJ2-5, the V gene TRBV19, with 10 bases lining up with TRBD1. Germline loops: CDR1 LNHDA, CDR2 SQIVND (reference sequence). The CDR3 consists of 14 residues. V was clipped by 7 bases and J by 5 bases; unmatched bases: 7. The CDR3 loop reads CASKGTGEGETQYF. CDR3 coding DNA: TGTGCCAGTAAGGGGACAGGGGAAGGCGAGACCCAGTACTTC.

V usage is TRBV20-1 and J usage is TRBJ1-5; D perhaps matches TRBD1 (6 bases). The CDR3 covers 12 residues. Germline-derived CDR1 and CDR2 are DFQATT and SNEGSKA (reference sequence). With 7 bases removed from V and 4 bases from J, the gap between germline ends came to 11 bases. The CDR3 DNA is TGCAGTGGTCTACAGGGAAATCAGCCCCAGCATTTT. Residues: CSGLQGNQPQHF.

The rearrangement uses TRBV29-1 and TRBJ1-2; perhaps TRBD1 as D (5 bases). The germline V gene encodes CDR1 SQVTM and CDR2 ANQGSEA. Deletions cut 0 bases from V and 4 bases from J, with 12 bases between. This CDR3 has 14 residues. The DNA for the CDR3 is TGCAGCGTTGAAGATGCCTGGGGGATCTATGGCTACACCTTC. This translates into CSVEDAWGIYGYTF.

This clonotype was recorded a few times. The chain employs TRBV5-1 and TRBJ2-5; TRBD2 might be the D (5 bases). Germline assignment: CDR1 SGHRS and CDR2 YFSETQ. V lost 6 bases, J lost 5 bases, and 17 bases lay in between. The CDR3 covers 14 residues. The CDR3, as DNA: TGCGCCAGCAAGTCGGGCGGGCTGAGCGAGACCCAGTACTTC. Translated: CASKSGGLSETQYF.

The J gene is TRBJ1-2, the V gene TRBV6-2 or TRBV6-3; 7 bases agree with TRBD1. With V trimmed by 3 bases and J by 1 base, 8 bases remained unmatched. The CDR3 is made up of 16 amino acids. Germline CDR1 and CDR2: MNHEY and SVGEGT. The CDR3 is CASSYGTVGNNYGYTF. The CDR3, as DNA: TGTGCCAGCAGTTATGGGACAGTCGGGAATAACTATGGCTACACCTTC.

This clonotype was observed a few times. DNA of the CDR3: TGTGCCAGCAGCCAAGGCGCGGGGGACTCCTACGAGCAGTACTTC. Its protein product is CASSQGAGDSYEQYF. J is TRBJ2-7 and V is TRBV3-1; TRBD2 aligns across 7 bases. V lost 1 base to trimming and J lost 0 bases; unmatched junction nucleotides: 3. Germline V CDR1 and CDR2: LGHDT, YNNKEL (reference sequence). This CDR3 has 15 amino acids.

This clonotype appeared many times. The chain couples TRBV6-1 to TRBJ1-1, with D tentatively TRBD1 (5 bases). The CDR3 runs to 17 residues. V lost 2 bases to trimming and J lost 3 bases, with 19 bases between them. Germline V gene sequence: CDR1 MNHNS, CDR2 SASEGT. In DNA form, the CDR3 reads TGTGCCAGCAGTGAATTTTTGGGAAGGGGTGGGGACACTGAAGCTTTCTTT. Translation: CASSEFLGRGGDTEAFF.

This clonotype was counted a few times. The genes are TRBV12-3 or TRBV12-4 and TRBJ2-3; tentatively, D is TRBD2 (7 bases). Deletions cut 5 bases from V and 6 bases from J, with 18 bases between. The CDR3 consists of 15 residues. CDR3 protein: CASSPAGAMGDTQYF. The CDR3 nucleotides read TGTGCCAGCAGTCCGGCGGGGGCGATGGGGGATACGCAGTATTTT.

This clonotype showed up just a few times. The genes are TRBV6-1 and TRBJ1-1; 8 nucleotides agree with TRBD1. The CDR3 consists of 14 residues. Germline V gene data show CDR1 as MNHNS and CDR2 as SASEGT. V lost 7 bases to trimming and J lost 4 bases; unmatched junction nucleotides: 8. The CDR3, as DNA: TGTGCCAGCATTCTACAGGGGGATGGCACTGAAGCTTTCTTT. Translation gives CASILQGDGTEAFF.